One sample yielded the 10 T cell receptor beta chains listed below, sequenced in a study of blood T cell repertoires in COVID-19. Some clones are missing from TCRdb's copy, which holds only in-frame ones; the method was immunoSEQ multiplex PCR. The repertoire holds just over 150,000 clones, with more than 85% as singletons. Sequencing was performed on peripheral blood. The receptors shown here come from a woman in her 70s with acute or convalescent COVID-19.

A word on this clone: At the DNA level, this CDR3 is encoded by other sequences in the same sample as well. The chain couples TRBV10-3 to TRBJ1-5, with a weak D call TRBD1 (5 bases). Trimming removed 2 bases from V and 6 bases from J, with 11 bases in between. Germline loops: CDR1 ENHRY, CDR2 SYGVKD. The CDR3 extends over 14 amino acids. The CDR3 reads CAISEGQGSQPQHF. The CDR3 coding sequence is TGTGCCATCAGTGAGGGGCAGGGATCTCAGCCCCAGCATTTT.

This chain connects TRBV27 to TRBJ2-2, with a weak D call TRBD1 (5 bases). The CDR3 length is 17 residues. V dropped 5 bases and J dropped 1 base, with 17 bases sitting between them. Germline values: CDR1 MNHEY, CDR2 SMNVEV (reference sequence). The chain's CDR3 is CASSPSYVQGNTGELFF. DNA for the CDR3: TGTGCCAGCAGTCCCTCTTACGTCCAGGGGAACACCGGGGAGCTGTTTTTT.

In DNA, the CDR3 is TGCGCCAGCAGCTTGGCAGTGTCGGGAATGAACACTGAAGCTTTCTTT. The encoded protein is CASSLAVSGMNTEAFF. This rearrangement joins TRBV5-1 to TRBJ1-1; D call uncertain. V lost 0 bases and J lost 0, with 12 bases in between. Germline loops: CDR1 SGHRS, CDR2 YFSETQ. There are 16 residues in the CDR3. Drawing the rest from reference TRBV5-1 and TRBJ1-1, the complete variable domain is KAGVTQTPRYLIKTRGQQVTLSCSPISGHRSVSWYQQTPGQGLQFLFEYFSETQRNKGNFPGRFSGRQFSNSRSEMNVSTLELGDSALYLCASSLAVSGMNTEAFFGQGTRLTVV.

The chain uses TRBV19 and TRBJ1-5, with 9 bases that match TRBD1. The V gene end was trimmed by 4 bases and the J gene end by 6 bases; junction bases not matched to a gene: 4. The CDR3 runs to 14 residues. CDR1 is LNHDA, CDR2 SQIVND, per germline (reference sequence). DNA of the CDR3: TGTGCCAGTAGTAAAGACAGGGGGTCTCAGCCCCAGCATTTT. Translation gives CASSKDRGSQPQHF.

The gene calls are TRBV4-2 and TRBJ1-3, with D perhaps matching TRBD1 (6 bases). V lost 1 base and J lost 3, with 25 bases in between. CDR1 LGHNA and CDR2 YNFKEQ come from the germline V gene. The CDR3 is 20 amino acids. CDR3 nucleotides: TGTGCCAGCAGCCAAGGTGGGGGGGGGCCCCCGGCCTCCGTTGGAAACACCATATATTTT. Residues: CASSQGGGGPPASVGNTIYF.

This chain connects TRBV19 to TRBJ2-7; 11 bases are a match to TRBD2. The germline V gene has CDR1 LNHDA and CDR2 SQIVND (reference sequence). Trimming took 5 bases from V and 1 from J; bases not matched to a gene: 7. CDR3 length: 16 residues. The CDR3 bases are TGTGCCAGTAGTCTCGGGACTAGCGGACCTTCCTACGAGCAGTACTTC. The encoded protein is CASSLGTSGPSYEQYF.

The rearrangement joins TRBV24-1 to TRBJ2-1, with D maybe TRBD2 (6 bases). V was clipped by 7 bases and J by 3 bases, with 12 bases between them. Germline CDR1 is KGHDR and CDR2 is SFDVKD. This CDR3 comprises 14 residues. The CDR3 DNA reads as TGTGCCACCAGCATCGGAGGGAGCTACAATGAGCAGTTCTTC. Its protein is CATSIGGSYNEQFF.

The chain couples TRBV20-1 to TRBJ1-5; D remains unclear. CDR1 and CDR2 (germline): DFQATT, SNEGSKA (reference sequence). The CDR3 contains 13 residues. The V and J ends lost 3 bases and 1 base respectively, with 7 bases between them. The CDR3: CSASVASNQPQHF. CDR3 nucleotide sequence: TGCAGTGCTAGTGTAGCAAGCAATCAGCCCCAGCATTTT.

This clone was observed once. This chain joins TRBV12-5 and TRBJ1-2; 10 nucleotides align to TRBD1. Germline V gene sequence: CDR1 LGHNT, CDR2 FRNRAP. J lost 6 bases, V lost 2 bases, and 12 bases had no gene match. The CDR3 has 17 amino acids. The CDR3 DNA reads TGTGCTAGTGGTTTGTGGGGACAGGGGCCATCCAGGGATGGCTACACCTTC. Protein: CASGLWGQGPSRDGYTF.

This chain links TRBV27 with TRBJ2-7; 13 bases line up with TRBD2. The CDR3 length is 15 residues. The V and J ends lost 5 bases and 6 bases, in that order; junction bases with no gene match: 7. Germline lookup yields CDR1 MNHEY and CDR2 SMNVEV (reference sequence). CDR3 loop: CASSDGTSGNSEQYF. Written as DNA, the CDR3 is TGTGCCAGCAGTGACGGGACTAGCGGGAATTCCGAGCAGTACTTC.